This TCR beta chain was sequenced for a study of circulating and synovial CD4+ cells in juvenile arthritis (dated by TCRdb to the mid-2010s). Notes on the research overall: TCRbeta CDR3 repertoires of circulating HLA-DR+ CD4 T cells, bulk blood CD4 T cells and synovial CD4 T cells were compared within each patient. The goal of repertoire sequencing was to confirm that a circulating synovial-like CD4 T cell subset was enriched in synovial clonotypes.

Trimming removed 3 bases from V and 4 bases from J, leaving 13 bases between the germline ends. The CDR3 goes from the cysteine to the phenylalanine over 15 residues. Only the CDR3 part of the read is kept: 45 bases, read in frame from the first base. Based on the germline V gene (reference sequence), the CDR1 and CDR2 sequences are LNHDA and SQIVND. Libraries were prepared through the immunoSEQ multiplex PCR assay. An external provider carried out the TCRbeta CDR3 sequencing as a commercial service. The published analysis was carried out like this. The analyses relied on productive nucleotide sequences along with amino acid sequences obtained through in silico translation. Diversity was measured with Renyi entropy across alpha values, using the median of 200 repeated subsamples to equalise sample size. Pairwise repertoire distance was calculated as one minus the Chao-modified Jaccard index to correct for under-sampling and was used for clustering. Frequency-weighted overlap with synovial clonotypes was computed at 200 sample sizes with 200 draws without replacement at each size, and the value at the size of the smaller sample was reported. As stored in TCRdb, this immuneACCESS dataset retains in-frame rearrangements with V and J assigned. A fraction of the clones does not appear; measured against another copy, unresolved V genes explain less than half of the discrepancy, and the remainder lacks a known reason. V, J and clone size were drawn from that table, and D and trimming were deduced from the DNA. The sample table shows 2,000 to 3,000 clones, and 90% are seen once. The ten top clones hold 3.5% of the sample.

The study at large found these results: Compared with bulk blood CD4 repertoires, both the synovial and the circulating pathogenic-like lymphocyte repertoires were less diverse, and some CPL samples were as oligoclonal as synovium. Because T cell genome counts in CPL samples and bulk blood CD4 samples differed by at least an order of magnitude, sample-size effects were addressed. No difference between circulating pathogenic-like lymphocytes and bulk blood T cells was detected by traditional Vbeta family usage analysis. Because overlap with synovium rose as sequencing depth increased, the measured fractions of shared clonotypes likely underestimated the overlap of the full repertoire. Circulating pathogenic-like lymphocytes clustered together with synovial T cells, and compared with bulk blood, the circulating pathogenic-like lymphocytes shared a substantially higher fraction of CDR3 sequences with synovium.

The sequenced samples were obtained from patients with active juvenile idiopathic arthritis. Less than 11 mL of blood per patient was used to obtain circulating pathogenic-like lymphocytes. Peripheral blood mononuclear cells were sorted to isolate the circulating pathogenic-like lymphocytes, which were defined as HLA-DR+CD14-CD3+CD4+CD25low/- cells. Cells were sorted immediately after thawing, with dead cells excluded using Live/Dead Fixable Near-IR Stain. HLA-DR was chosen as the sorting marker because it is a surface protein apparently lacking signalling activity in T cells. This clone appeared a few times. Its antigen is still unknown. Per-base quality was not reported, and no clone a single base away is much larger than it.

Here the chain combines TRBV19 and TRBJ1-5; no D gene call is confident. The sample comprised HLA-DR+ CD4+ T cells from blood. According to the study, the label for this sample's cell subset or site signals: circulating pathogenic-like lymphocytes, sorted as HLA-DR+CD14-CD3+CD4+CD25low/- blood T cells. This receptor was obtained from a human donor with juvenile idiopathic arthritis. The sequenced DNA: TGTGCCAGTAGTATTGTTTGGGCAGAGAATCAGCCCCAGCATTTT. Translated, it gives CASSIVWAENQPQHF.